The rows below give T cell receptor beta chains drawn from one sample of a study of blood T cell repertoires in COVID-19. Sequencing used immunoSEQ multiplex PCR; TCRdb keeps in-frame clones, though not all of them. The sample records about 190,000 clones, around four fifths being singletons. Sequencing input: peripheral blood. The receptors originated from a woman between 40 and 50 years old with acute or convalescent COVID-19. CDR3s include the opening cysteine and the closing phenylalanine or tryptophan. The order of the fields is D gene, J gene, V gene, CDR3 protein, CDR3 DNA. A D gene is named only where the DNA matches it firmly.

d_gene: TRBD1
j_gene: TRBJ1-5
v_gene: TRBV5-1
CDR3aa: CASSTGIPNQPQHF
CDR3nt: TGCGCCAGCTCGACAGGGATCCCCAATCAGCCCCAGCATTTT

d_gene: TRBD1
j_gene: TRBJ1-3
v_gene: TRBV11-3
CDR3aa: CASSFGQGAGNTIYF
CDR3nt: TGTGCCAGCAGCTTCGGACAGGGGGCTGGAAACACCATATATTTT

d_gene: .
j_gene: TRBJ1-1
v_gene: TRBV11-3
CDR3aa: CASSLDQTAYTEAFF
CDR3nt: TGTGCCAGCAGCTTAGACCAGACAGCCTACACTGAAGCTTTCTTT

d_gene: .
j_gene: TRBJ2-5
v_gene: TRBV27
CDR3aa: CASSTDQETQYF
CDR3nt: TGTGCCAGCAGCACGGACCAAGAGACCCAGTACTTC

d_gene: TRBD2
j_gene: TRBJ2-7
v_gene: TRBV28
CDR3aa: CASSSLAGMGYEQYF
CDR3nt: TGTGCCAGCAGTTCCCTAGCGGGAATGGGGTACGAGCAGTACTTC

d_gene: .
j_gene: TRBJ1-3
v_gene: TRBV7-8
CDR3aa: CASSLGFGRGSSGNTIYF
CDR3nt: TGTGCCAGCAGCTTAGGGTTTGGGAGAGGAAGTTCTGGAAACACCATATATTTT

d_gene: .
j_gene: TRBJ2-1
v_gene: TRBV29-1
CDR3aa: CSVHGLASSYNEQFF
CDR3nt: TGCAGCGTCCACGGACTGGCCAGCTCCTACAATGAGCAGTTCTTC

d_gene: TRBD1
j_gene: TRBJ2-1
v_gene: TRBV6-6
CDR3aa: CATGDSYNEQFF
CDR3nt: TGTGCCACCGGGGACAGCTACAATGAGCAGTTCTTC

d_gene: .
j_gene: TRBJ1-2
v_gene: TRBV3-1/TRBV3-2
CDR3aa: CASSSVTIPGGYTF
CDR3nt: TGTGCCAGCAGCTCCGTGACAATCCCGGGAGGCTACACCTTC

d_gene: .
j_gene: TRBJ1-2
v_gene: TRBV7-2
CDR3aa: CASSFIGEWNGYTF
CDR3nt: TGTGCCAGCAGCTTCATCGGGGAGTGGAATGGCTACACCTTC

d_gene: .
j_gene: TRBJ2-3
v_gene: TRBV6-5
CDR3aa: CASSPRGYSYF
CDR3nt: TGTGCCAGCAGTCCCAGGGGTTATTCGTATTTT

d_gene: .
j_gene: TRBJ1-1
v_gene: TRBV28
CDR3aa: CASSLGQGFTEAFF
CDR3nt: TGTGCCAGCAGTTTGGGGCAGGGCTTCACTGAAGCTTTCTTT